The next 6 T cell receptor beta chains were all read from a single sample in a study of blood T cell repertoires in COVID-19. Repertoires were generated with immunoSEQ multiplex PCR, while TCRdb's copy carries only in-frame clones and drops some. This sample has some 100,000 clones; around nine tenths occur once, and the top ten carry about 3.2%. Material: peripheral blood. All receptors derive from a woman between 65 and 79 years old with acute or convalescent COVID-19.

The chain employs TRBV5-1 and TRBJ2-7; 7 bases align to TRBD1. Germline CDR1 and CDR2: SGHRS and YFSETQ. This CDR3 is 14 amino acids long. J was trimmed by 0 bases and V by 7 bases; bases with no gene match: 7. The CDR3 loop reads CASFGQAYSYEQYV. Here the CDR3 DNA reads TGCGCCAGCTTCGGACAGGCTTACTCCTACGAGCAGTACGTC.

The chain couples TRBV5-6 to TRBJ2-7, with 9 bases lining up with TRBD1. Germline assignment: CDR1 SGHDT and CDR2 YYEEEE. CDR3 length: 16 amino acids. The V segment lost 3 bases and the J segment 0 bases; nucleotides outside the gene matches: 7. The CDR3 region is CASSSPHRGHSYEQYF. The CDR3 DNA sequence: TGTGCCAGCAGCTCGCCTCACAGGGGGCACTCCTACGAGCAGTACTTC.

The rearrangement links TRBV11-2 to TRBJ2-5; D possibly corresponds to TRBD2 (5 bases). The V gene's germline CDR1 is SGHAT and CDR2 FQNNGV. The CDR3 runs 14 residues. Trimming removed 5 bases from V and 3 bases from J, with 13 bases in between. CDR3 nucleotides: TGTGCCAGCAGCCCCACGGACTTGAAAGAGACCCAGTACTTC. This gives the protein CASSPTDLKETQYF.

This clone has a handful of counts. The chain combines TRBV6-5 with TRBJ1-3; D unclear. Germline V gene sequence: CDR1 MNHEY, CDR2 SVGAGI. The CDR3 covers 13 residues. V lost 5 bases and J 9 bases, leaving 14 bases between the germline ends. The DNA for the CDR3 is TGTGCCAGCAGTCCTCTGCCTGACTCCACCATATATTTT. It specifies CASSPLPDSTIYF.

This chain uses TRBV19 with TRBJ1-1; weak D call: TRBD1 (5 bases). The V gene lost 2 bases and the J gene lost 1 base, with 8 bases spanning the gap. CDR1 is LNHDA, CDR2 SQIVND, per germline (reference sequence). This CDR3 has 14 residues. This CDR3 reads CASSITGANTEAFF. DNA for the CDR3: TGTGCCAGTAGTATAACAGGAGCGAACACTGAAGCTTTCTTT.

The V and J genes are TRBV5-5 and TRBJ1-3, with a tentative D call TRBD1 (5 bases). Germline lookup yields CDR1 SGHKS and CDR2 YYEKEE (reference sequence). V was shortened by 4 bases and J by 0 bases, with 11 bases between the two germline ends. This CDR3 is built from 15 residues. In DNA, the CDR3 is TGTGCCAGCAGCCAAATTGGGGCCTCTGGAAACACCATATATTTT. Translating gives CASSQIGASGNTIYF.